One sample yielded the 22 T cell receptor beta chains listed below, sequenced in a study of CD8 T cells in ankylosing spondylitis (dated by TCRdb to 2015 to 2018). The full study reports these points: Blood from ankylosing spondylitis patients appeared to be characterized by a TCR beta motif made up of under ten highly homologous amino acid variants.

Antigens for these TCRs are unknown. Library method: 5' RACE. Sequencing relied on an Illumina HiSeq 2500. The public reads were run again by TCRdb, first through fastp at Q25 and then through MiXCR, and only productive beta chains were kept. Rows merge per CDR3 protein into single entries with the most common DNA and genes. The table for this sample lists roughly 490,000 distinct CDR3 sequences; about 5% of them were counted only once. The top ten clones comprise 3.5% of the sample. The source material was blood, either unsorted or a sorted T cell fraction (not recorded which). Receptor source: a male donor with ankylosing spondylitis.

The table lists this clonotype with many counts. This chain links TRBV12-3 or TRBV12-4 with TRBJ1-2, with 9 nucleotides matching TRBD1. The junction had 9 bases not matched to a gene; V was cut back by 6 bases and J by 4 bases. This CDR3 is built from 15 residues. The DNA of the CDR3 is TGTGCCAGCAGAAGGGACAGGGTTCGAGGCTATGGCTACACCTTC. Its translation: CASRRDRVRGYGYTF.

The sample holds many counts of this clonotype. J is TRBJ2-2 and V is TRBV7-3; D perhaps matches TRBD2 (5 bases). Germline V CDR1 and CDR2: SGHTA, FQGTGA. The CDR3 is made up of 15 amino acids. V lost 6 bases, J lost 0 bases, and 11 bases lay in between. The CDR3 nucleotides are TGTGCCAGCAGTCGGGATCCTTCGAACACCGGGGAGCTGTTTTTT. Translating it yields CASSRDPSNTGELFF. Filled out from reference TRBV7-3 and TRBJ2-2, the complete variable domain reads GAGVSQTPSNKVTEKGKYVELRCDPISGHTALYWYRQSLGQGPEFLIYFQGTGAADDSGLPNDRFFAVRPEGSVSTLKIQRTERGDSAVYLCASSRDPSNTGELFFGEGSRLTVL.

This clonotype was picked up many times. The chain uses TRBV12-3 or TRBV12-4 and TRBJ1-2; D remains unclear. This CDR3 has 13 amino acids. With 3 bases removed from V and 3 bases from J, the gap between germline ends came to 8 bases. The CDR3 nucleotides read TGTGCCAGCAGTTTTAGTCAGGACTATGGCTACACCTTC. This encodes CASSFSQDYGYTF.

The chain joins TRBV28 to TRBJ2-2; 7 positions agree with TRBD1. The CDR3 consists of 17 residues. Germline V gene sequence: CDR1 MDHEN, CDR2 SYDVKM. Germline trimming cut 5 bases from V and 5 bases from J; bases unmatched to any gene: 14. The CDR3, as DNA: TGTGCCAGCAGTCCCTTCCTGAGGACAGGAGCGACCGGGGAGCTGTTTTTT. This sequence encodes CASSPFLRTGATGELFF.

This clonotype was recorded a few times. CDR3 loop: CAGKGGVSTDTQYF. Here the CDR3 DNA reads TGTGCCGGAAAAGGGGGAGTGAGCACAGATACGCAGTATTTT. This chain joins TRBV28 and TRBJ2-3, with a possible D match to TRBD1 (6 bases). The CDR3 has 14 amino acids. Trimming shortened V by 11 bases and J by 0 bases, and 15 bases separated the two germline ends. CDR1 and CDR2 (germline): MDHEN, SYDVKM. Full variable domain (outside the CDR3, taken from reference TRBV28 and TRBJ2-3): DVKVTQSSRYLVKRTGEKVFLECVQDMDHENMFWYRQDPGLGLRLIYFSYDVKMKEKGDIPEGYSVSREKKERFSLILESASTNQTSMYLCAGKGGVSTDTQYFGPGTRLTVL.

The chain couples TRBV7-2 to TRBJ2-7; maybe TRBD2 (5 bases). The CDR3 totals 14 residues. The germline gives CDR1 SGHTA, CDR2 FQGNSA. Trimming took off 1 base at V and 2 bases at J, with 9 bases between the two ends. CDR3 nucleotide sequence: TGTGCCAGCAGCTTAGGAGGGTTGACCTACGAGCAGTACTTC. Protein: CASSLGGLTYEQYF.

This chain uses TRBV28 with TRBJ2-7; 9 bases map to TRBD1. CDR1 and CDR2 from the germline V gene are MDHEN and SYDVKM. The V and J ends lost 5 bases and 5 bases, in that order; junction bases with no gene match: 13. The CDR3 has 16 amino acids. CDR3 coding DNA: TGTGCCAGCAGTGCCCTTTCCGGGACAGGGAGGAACGAGCAGTACTTC. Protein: CASSALSGTGRNEQYF.

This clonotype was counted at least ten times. In DNA, the CDR3 is TGTGCCAGCAGTTACTCCGGACTCAGTTATGGCTACACCTTC. Its translation: CASSYSGLSYGYTF. This sequence joins TRBV6-2 or TRBV6-3 and TRBJ1-2; D is undetermined. V shed 0 bases and J shed 5 bases, with 10 bases lying between them. Germline loops: CDR1 MNHEY, CDR2 SVGEGT. The CDR3 is 14 amino acids.

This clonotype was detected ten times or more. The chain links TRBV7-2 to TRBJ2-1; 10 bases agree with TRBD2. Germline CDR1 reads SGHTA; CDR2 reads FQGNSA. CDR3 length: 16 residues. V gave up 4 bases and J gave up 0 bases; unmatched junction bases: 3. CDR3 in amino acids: CASSYASGSSYNEQFF. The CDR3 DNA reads TGTGCCAGCAGCTACGCTAGCGGGAGCTCCTACAATGAGCAGTTCTTC.

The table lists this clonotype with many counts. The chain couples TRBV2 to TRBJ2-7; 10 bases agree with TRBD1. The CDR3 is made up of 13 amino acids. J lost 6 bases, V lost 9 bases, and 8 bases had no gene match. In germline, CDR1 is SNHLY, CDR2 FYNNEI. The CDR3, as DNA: TGTGCCAGTATCCGGGACAGGGGATTCGAGCAGTACTTC. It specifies CASIRDRGFEQYF.

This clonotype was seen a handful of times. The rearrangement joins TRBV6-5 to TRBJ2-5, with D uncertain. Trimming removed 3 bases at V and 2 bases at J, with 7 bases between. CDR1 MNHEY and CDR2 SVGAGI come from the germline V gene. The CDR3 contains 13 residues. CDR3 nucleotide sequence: TGTGCCAGCAGTTATTTGTTACAAGAGACCCAGTACTTC. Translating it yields CASSYLLQETQYF.

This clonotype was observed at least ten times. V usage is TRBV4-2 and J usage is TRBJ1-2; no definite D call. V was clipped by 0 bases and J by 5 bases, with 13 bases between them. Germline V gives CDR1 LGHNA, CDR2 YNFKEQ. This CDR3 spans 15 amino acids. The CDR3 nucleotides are TGTGCCAGCAGCCAAGATACGAATTTTGGGTATGGCTACACCTTC. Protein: CASSQDTNFGYGYTF.

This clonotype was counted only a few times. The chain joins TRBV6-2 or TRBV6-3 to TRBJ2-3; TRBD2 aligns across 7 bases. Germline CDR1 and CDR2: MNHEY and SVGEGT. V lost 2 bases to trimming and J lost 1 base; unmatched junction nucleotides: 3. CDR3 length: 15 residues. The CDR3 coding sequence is TGTGCCAGCAGTTACCGGGACTACGGCACAGATACGCAGTATTTT. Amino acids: CASSYRDYGTDTQYF.

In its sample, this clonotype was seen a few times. The CDR3 is CSARDPGRENTGELFF. Here the CDR3 DNA reads TGCAGTGCTAGAGATCCCGGCAGAGAGAACACCGGGGAGCTGTTTTTT. The chain combines TRBV20-1 with TRBJ2-2; the D is unclear. The CDR3 is 16 amino acids. Per germline, CDR1 DFQATT and CDR2 SNEGSKA (reference sequence). The germline V and J ends were trimmed by 0 bases and 1 base, with 12 bases remaining between them.

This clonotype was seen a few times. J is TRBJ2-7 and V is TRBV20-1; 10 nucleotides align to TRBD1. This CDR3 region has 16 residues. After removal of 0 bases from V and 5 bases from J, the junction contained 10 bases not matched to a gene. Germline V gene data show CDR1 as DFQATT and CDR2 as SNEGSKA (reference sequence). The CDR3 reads CSARETTGGIVDEQYF. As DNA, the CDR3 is TGCAGTGCTAGAGAGACGACAGGGGGCATCGTAGACGAGCAGTACTTC.

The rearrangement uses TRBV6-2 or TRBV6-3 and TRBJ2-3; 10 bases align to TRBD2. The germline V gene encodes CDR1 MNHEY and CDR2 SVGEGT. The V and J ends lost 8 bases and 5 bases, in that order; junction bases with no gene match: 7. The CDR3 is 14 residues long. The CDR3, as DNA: TGTGCCAGCGCTGGGGGACTAGCGTTAGATACGCAGTATTTT. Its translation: CASAGGLALDTQYF.

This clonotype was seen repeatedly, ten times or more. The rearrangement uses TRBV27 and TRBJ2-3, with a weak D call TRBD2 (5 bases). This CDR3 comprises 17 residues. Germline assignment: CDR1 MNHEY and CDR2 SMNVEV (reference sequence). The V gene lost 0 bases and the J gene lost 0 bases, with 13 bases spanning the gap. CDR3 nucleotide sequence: TGTGCCAGCAGTTTATCAGGCTCGCGGACTAGCACAGATACGCAGTATTTT. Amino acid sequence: CASSLSGSRTSTDTQYF.

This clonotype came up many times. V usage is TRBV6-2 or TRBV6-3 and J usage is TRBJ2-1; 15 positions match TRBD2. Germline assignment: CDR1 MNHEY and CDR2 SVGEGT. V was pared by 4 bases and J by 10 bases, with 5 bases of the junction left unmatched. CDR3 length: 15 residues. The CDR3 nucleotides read TGTGCCAGCAGTTCCCAAGGACTAGCGGGAGGGGAGCAGTTCTTC. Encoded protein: CASSSQGLAGGEQFF.

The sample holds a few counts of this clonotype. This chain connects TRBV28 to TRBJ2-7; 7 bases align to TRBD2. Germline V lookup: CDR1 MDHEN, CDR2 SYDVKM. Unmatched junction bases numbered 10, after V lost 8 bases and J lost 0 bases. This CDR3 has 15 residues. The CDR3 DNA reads TGTGCCAGCGGAGTCGGAACTAGCGTCTCCTACGAGCAGTACTTC. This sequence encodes CASGVGTSVSYEQYF.

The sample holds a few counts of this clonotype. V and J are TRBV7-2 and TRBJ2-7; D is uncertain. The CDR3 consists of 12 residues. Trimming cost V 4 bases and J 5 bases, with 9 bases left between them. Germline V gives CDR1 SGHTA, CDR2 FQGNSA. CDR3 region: CASSYGLDEQYF. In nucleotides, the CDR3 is TGTGCCAGCAGCTACGGGCTGGACGAGCAGTACTTC.

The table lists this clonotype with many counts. The CDR3 sequence is CASSEDRAVSNEQFF. As DNA, the CDR3 is TGCGCCAGCAGCGAGGACAGGGCAGTAAGTAATGAGCAGTTCTTC. This sequence joins TRBV5-1 and TRBJ2-1; 8 nucleotides agree with TRBD1. V was pared by 4 bases and J by 7 bases, with 10 bases of the junction left unmatched. Germline loops: CDR1 SGHRS, CDR2 YFSETQ. The CDR3 is 15 residues long.

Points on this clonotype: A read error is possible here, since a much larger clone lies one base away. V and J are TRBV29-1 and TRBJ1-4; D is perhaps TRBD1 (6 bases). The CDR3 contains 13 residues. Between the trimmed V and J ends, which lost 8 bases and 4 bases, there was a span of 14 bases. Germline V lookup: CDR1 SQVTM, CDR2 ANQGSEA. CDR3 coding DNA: TGCAGCATCGTGACAGGATTTAATGAAAAACTGTTTTTT. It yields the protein CSIVTGFNEKLFF.